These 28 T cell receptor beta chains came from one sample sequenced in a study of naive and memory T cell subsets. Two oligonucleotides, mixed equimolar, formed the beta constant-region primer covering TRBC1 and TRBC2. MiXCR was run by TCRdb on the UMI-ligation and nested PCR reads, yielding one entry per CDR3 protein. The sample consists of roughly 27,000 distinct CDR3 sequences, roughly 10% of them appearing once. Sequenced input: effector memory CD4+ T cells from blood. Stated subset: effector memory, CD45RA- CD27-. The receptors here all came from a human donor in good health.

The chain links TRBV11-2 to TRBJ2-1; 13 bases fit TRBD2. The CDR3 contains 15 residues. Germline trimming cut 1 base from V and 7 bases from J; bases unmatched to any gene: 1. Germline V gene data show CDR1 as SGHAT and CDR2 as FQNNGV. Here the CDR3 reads CASSLVLAGGNEQFF. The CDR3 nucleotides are TGTGCCAGCAGCTTAGTACTAGCGGGAGGGAATGAGCAGTTCTTC.

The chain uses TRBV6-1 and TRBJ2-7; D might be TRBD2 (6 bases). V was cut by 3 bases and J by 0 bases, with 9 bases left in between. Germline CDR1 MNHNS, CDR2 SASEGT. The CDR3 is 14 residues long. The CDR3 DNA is TGTGCCAGCAGTGATATGGGACTCTCCTACGAGCAGTACTTC. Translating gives CASSDMGLSYEQYF.

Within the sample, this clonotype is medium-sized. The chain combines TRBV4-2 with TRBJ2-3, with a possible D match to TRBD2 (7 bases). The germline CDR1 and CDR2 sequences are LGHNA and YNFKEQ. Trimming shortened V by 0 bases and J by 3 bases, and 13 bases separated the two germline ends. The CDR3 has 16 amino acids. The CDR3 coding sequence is TGTGCCAGCAGCCAAGAGGTACGGGGGGCGACAGATACGCAGTATTTT. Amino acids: CASSQEVRGATDTQYF.

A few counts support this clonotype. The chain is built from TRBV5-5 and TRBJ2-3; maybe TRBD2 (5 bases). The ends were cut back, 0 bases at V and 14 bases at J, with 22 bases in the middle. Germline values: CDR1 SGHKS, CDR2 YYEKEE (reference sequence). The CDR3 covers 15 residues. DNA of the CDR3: TGTGCCAGCAGCTTGGGGCTTGGGAGCCAAGCGTTCAGGTATTTT. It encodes CASSLGLGSQAFRYF. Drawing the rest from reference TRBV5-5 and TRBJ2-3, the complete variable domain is DAGVTQSPTHLIKTRGQQVTLRCSPISGHKSVSWYQQVLGQGPQFIFQYYEKEERGRGNFPDRFSARQFPNYSSELNVNALLLGDSALYLCASSLGLGSQAFRYFGPGTRLTVL.

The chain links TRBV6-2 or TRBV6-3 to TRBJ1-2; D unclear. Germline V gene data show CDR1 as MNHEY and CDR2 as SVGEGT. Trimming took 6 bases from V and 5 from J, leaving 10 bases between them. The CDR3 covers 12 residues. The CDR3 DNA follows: TGTGCCAGCAGAAATGCCCTTTATGGCTACACCTTC. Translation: CASRNALYGYTF.

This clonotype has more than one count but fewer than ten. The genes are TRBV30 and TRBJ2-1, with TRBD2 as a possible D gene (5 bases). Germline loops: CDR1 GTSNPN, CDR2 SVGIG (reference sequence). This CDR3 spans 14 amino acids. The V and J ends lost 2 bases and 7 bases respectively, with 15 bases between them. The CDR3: CAWSRGLAFNEQFF. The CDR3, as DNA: TGTGCCTGGAGTAGAGGGCTAGCCTTTAATGAGCAGTTCTTC.

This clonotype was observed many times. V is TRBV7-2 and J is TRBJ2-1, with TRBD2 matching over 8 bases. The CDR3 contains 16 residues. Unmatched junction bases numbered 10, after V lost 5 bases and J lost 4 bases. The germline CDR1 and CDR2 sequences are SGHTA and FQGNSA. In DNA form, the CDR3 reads TGTGCCAGCAGCAGGAAAACTAGCGGACCTTACAATGAGCAGTTCTTC. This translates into CASSRKTSGPYNEQFF.

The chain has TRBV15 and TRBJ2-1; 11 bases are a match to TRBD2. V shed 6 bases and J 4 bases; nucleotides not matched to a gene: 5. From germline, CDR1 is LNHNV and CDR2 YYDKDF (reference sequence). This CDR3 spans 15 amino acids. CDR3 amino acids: CATSGGTSGYNEQFF. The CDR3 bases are TGTGCCACCAGTGGGGGGACTAGCGGTTACAATGAGCAGTTCTTC.

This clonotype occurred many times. Here the CDR3 reads CASLAGGQGFGTDTQYF. CDR3 in DNA: TGTGCCTCCCTAGCGGGAGGGCAGGGATTTGGAACAGATACGCAGTATTTT. V and J are TRBV10-3 and TRBJ2-3, with 12 nucleotides matching TRBD2. Per the germline V gene, CDR1 is ENHRY and CDR2 is SYGVKD. V lost 11 bases, J lost 3 bases, and 15 bases stayed unmatched. The CDR3 spans 17 residues.

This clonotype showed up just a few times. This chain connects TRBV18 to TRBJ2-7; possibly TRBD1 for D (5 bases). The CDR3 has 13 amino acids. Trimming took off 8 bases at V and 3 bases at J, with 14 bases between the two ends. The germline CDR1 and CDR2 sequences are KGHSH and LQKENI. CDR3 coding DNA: TGTGCCAGCGCACAGGAGAGGAACTACGAGCAGTACTTC. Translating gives CASAQERNYEQYF.

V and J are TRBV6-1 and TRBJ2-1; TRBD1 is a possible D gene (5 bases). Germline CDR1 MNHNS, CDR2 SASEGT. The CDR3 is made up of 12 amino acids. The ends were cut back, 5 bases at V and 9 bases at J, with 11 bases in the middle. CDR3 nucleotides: TGTGCCAGCAGTTCAGGGTTCGGTGAGCAGTTCTTC. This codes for CASSSGFGEQFF.

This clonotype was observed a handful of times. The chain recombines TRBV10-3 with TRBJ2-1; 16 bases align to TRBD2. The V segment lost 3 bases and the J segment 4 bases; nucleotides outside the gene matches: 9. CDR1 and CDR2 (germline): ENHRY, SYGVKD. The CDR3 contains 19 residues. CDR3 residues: CAISDSGTSGRENYNEQFF. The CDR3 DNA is TGTGCCATCAGTGATTCCGGGACTAGCGGGAGGGAGAATTACAATGAGCAGTTCTTC.

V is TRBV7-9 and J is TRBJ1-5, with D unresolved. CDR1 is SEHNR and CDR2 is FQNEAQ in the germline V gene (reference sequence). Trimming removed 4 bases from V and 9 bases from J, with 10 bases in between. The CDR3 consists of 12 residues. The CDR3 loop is CASSSSSGPQHF. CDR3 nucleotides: TGTGCCAGCAGCTCGTCTAGCGGGCCCCAGCATTTT. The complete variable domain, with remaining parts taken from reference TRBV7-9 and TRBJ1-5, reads DTGVSQNPRHKITKRGQNVTFRCDPISEHNRLYWYRQTLGQGPEFLTYFQNEAQLEKSRLLSDRFSAERPKGSFSTLEIQRTEQGDSAMYLCASSSSSGPQHFGDGTRLSIL.

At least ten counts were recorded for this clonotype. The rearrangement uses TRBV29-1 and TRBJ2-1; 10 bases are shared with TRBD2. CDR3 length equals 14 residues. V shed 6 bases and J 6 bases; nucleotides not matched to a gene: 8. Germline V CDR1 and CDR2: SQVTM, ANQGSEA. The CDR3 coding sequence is TGCAGCGTGAAAGCGGGAGGGCCCTCCAATGAGCAGTTCTTC. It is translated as CSVKAGGPSNEQFF.

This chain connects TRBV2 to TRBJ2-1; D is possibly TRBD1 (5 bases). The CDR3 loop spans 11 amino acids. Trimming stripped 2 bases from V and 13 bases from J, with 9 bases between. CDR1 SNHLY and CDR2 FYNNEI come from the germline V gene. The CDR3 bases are TGTGCCAGCAGTGAAAAGGGGTTTCAGTTCTTC. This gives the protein CASSEKGFQFF.

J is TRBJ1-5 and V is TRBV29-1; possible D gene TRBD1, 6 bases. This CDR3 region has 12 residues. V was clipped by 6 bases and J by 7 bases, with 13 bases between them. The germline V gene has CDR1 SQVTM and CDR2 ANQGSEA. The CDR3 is CSVQAGVQPQHF. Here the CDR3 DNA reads TGCAGCGTCCAAGCAGGGGTACAGCCCCAGCATTTT.

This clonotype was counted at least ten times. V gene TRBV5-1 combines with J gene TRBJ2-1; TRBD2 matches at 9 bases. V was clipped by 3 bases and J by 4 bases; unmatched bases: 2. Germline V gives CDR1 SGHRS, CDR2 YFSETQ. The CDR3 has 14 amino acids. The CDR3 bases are TGCGCCAGCAGCTCGGGACTAGCTTACAATGAGCAGTTCTTC. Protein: CASSSGLAYNEQFF.

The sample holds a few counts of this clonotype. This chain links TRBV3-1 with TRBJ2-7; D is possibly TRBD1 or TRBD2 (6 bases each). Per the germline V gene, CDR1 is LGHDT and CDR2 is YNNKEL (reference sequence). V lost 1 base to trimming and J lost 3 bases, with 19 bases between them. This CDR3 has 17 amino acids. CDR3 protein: CASSQVLGGGNHYEQYF. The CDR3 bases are TGTGCCAGCAGCCAAGTCCTTGGAGGGGGGAACCACTACGAGCAGTACTTC.

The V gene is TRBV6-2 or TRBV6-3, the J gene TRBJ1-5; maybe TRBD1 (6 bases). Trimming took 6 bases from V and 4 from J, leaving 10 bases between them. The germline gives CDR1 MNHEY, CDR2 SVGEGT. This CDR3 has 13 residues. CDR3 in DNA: TGTGCCAGCAGATACAGGGTTAATCAGCCCCAGCATTTT. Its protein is CASRYRVNQPQHF.

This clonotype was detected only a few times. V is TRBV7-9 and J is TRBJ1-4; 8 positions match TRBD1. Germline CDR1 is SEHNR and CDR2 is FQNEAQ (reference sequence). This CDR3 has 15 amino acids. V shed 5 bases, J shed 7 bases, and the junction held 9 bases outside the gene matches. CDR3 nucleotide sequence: TGTGCCAGCAGCCCCCCAGGGGGCGGAGGTGAAAAACTGTTTTTT. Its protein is CASSPPGGGGEKLFF.

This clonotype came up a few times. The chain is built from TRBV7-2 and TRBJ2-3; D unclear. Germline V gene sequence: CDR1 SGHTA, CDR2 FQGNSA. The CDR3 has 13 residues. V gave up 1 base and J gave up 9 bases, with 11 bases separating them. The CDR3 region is CASSLVSEDTQYF. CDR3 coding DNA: TGTGCCAGCAGCTTAGTTTCAGAAGACACGCAGTATTTT.

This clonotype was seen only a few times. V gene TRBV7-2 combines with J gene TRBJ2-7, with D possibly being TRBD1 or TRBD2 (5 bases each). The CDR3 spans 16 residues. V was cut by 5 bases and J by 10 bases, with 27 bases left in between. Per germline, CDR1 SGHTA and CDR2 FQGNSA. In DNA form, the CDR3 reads TGTGCCAGCAGCCGAGGGGCCGGGACGGCCACCGCGGCCCAGTACTTC. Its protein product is CASSRGAGTATAAQYF. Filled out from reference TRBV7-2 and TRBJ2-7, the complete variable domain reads GAGVSQSPSNKVTEKGKDVELRCDPISGHTALYWYRQSLGQGLEFLIYFQGNSAPDKSGLPSDRFSAERTGGSVSTLTIQRTQQEDSAVYLCASSRGAGTATAAQYFGPGTRLTVT.

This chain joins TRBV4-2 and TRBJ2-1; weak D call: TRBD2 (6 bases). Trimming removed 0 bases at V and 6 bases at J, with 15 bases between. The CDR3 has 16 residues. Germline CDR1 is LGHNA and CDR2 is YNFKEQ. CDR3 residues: CASSQEYGRGPNEQFF. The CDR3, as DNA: TGTGCCAGCAGCCAAGAATACGGGAGAGGCCCCAATGAGCAGTTCTTC.

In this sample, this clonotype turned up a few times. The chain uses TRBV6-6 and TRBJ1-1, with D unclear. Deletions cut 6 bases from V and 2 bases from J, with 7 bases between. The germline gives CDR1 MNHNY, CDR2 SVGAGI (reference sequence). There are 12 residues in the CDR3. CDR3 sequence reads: CASSYRNTEAFF. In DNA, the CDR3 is TGTGCCAGCAGCTACCGAAACACTGAAGCTTTCTTT.

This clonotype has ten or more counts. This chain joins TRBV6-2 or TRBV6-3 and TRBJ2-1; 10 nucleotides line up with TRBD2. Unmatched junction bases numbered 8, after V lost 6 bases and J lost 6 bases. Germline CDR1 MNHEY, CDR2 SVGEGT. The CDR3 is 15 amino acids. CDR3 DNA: TGTGCCAGCAGCCTTCTAGCGGGAGTTCGCAATGAGCAGTTCTTC. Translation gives CASSLLAGVRNEQFF.

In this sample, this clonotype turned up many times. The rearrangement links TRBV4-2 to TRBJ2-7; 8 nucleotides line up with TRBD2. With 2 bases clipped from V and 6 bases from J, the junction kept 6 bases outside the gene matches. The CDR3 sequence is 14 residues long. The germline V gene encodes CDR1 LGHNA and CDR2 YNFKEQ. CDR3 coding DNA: TGTGCCAGCAGCCAACGGGGGGGGCATGGCGAGCAGTACTTC. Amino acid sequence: CASSQRGGHGEQYF.

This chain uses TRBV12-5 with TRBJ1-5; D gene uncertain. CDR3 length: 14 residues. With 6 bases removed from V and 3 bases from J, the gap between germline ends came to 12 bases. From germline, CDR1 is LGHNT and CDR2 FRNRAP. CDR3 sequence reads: CASGPDTINQPQHF. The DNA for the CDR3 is TGTGCTAGTGGGCCCGACACAATCAATCAGCCCCAGCATTTT.

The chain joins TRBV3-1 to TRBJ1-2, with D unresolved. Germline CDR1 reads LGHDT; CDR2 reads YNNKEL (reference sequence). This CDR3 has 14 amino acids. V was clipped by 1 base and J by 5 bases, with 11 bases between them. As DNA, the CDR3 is TGTGCCAGCAGCCAAGCGACGAACACATATGGCTACACCTTC. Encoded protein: CASSQATNTYGYTF.